This TCR beta chain was profiled in a study of blood T cell repertoires in COVID-19. Generated by immunoSEQ multiplex PCR, the TCRdb table keeps only in-frame clones and is missing some. The data show roughly 150,000 clones, roughly 80% seen once. This CDR3 contains 15 residues. J was trimmed by 0 bases and V by 2 bases; bases with no gene match: 1. CDR1 and CDR2 from the germline V gene are MGHRA and YSYEKL. This receptor was identified in a man aged 55 to 70 who had recovered from COVID-19. Material: peripheral blood. This chain connects TRBV4-1 to TRBJ2-3; 8 bases align to TRBD2. CDR3: CASSQPSGSTDTQYF. CDR3 bases: TGCGCCAGCAGCCAACCTAGCGGGAGCACAGATACGCAGTATTTT.